This is a list of T cell receptor beta chains from one sample in a study of spatial heterogeneity in lung cancer. TCRdb reprocessed the 5' RACE reads with MiXCR, giving one entry per CDR3 protein. Of about 120,000 distinct CDR3 sequences listed, 9.5% to 15% were seen once; the top ten hold 15% to 20%. The sample in question was PBMCs, obtained at follow-up. These TCRs come from a male donor with early-stage non-small cell lung cancer. CDR3s include the opening cysteine and the closing phenylalanine or tryptophan. The D gene is left open where the match is weak. Expanded clones are given a class, and other clones once, few, many or no size at all.

CASSQAGRNQPQHF	TGTGCCAGCAGCCAAGCAGGGCGTAATCAGCCCCAGCATTTT	few	-	TRBV3-1	TRBJ1-5
CSARQGYEAFF	TGCAGTGCTAGGCAGGGGTATGAAGCTTTCTTT	few	-	TRBV20-1	TRBJ1-1
CASSYSGQGSSYSYNEQFF	TGTGCCAGCAGTTACTCAGGACAGGGCAGTTCTTATTCCTACAATGAGCAGTTCTTC	few	TRBD1	TRBV6-6	TRBJ2-1
CASSQDQGANSPLHF	TGCGCCAGCAGCCAAGATCAGGGGGCTAATTCACCCCTCCACTTT	many	TRBD1	TRBV4-3	TRBJ1-6
CASSLSTGSTDTQYF	TGTGCCAGCAGCCTATCGACAGGGAGCACAGATACGCAGTATTTT	many	TRBD1	TRBV7-8	TRBJ2-3
CASSLTPRFGDRVGNEQFF	TGTGCCAGCAGCCTGACCCCCCGGTTTGGGGACAGGGTAGGCAATGAGCAGTTCTTC	many	TRBD1	TRBV12-3/TRBV12-4	TRBJ2-1
CASSPSGTGALEQYF	TGCGCCAGCAGCCCCTCCGGGACAGGGGCTTTGGAGCAGTACTTC	few	TRBD1	TRBV5-1	TRBJ2-7
CASSSSWGRQETQYF	TGTGCCAGCAGCTCCAGTTGGGGGCGACAAGAGACCCAGTACTTC	many	-	TRBV7-9	TRBJ2-5
CATSTESSYEQYF	TGCGCCACCTCGACGGAGAGCTCCTACGAGCAGTACTTC	few	-	TRBV5-1	TRBJ2-7
CASSLSQGASGNTIYF	TGTGCCAGCAGCCTGAGCCAGGGGGCGTCTGGAAACACCATATATTTT	-	TRBD1	TRBV7-2	TRBJ1-3
CASSFSSVPGLAGGLGEQFF	TGTGCCAGCAGCTTCAGCTCGGTCCCGGGACTAGCGGGGGGGCTCGGTGAGCAGTTCTTC	few	TRBD2	TRBV7-2	TRBJ2-1
CASGLTQGAGEQFF	TGTGCTAGTGGTTTGACCCAGGGTGCCGGTGAGCAGTTCTTC	few	-	TRBV12-5	TRBJ2-1
CASSFALASNEQYF	TGTGCCAGCAGCTTTGCCCTTGCTAGTAACGAGCAGTACTTC	few	-	TRBV11-2	TRBJ2-7
CASSTDSYTEAFF	TGTGCCAGCAGTACGGACAGCTACACTGAAGCTTTCTTT	many	-	TRBV7-9	TRBJ1-1
CASSLIPGRDSPLHF	TGTGCCAGCAGCTTAATTCCAGGGCGAGATTCACCCCTCCACTTT	-	-	TRBV7-2	TRBJ1-6
CASSLGTKEKLFF	TGTGCCAGCAGCTTAGGGACGAAAGAAAAACTGTTTTTT	few	-	TRBV7-2	TRBJ1-4
CASRLEGAHDTQYF	TGCGCCAGCAGATTGGAGGGGGCGCACGATACGCAGTATTTT	-	-	TRBV5-1	TRBJ2-3
CAIGGGLGEKLFF	TGTGCCATCGGCGGGGGGCTCGGTGAAAAACTGTTTTTT	-	-	TRBV28	TRBJ1-4
CAIRTSGGSSYNEQFF	TGTGCCATCAGGACTAGCGGGGGTAGCTCCTACAATGAGCAGTTCTTC	many	TRBD2	TRBV10-3	TRBJ2-1
CASSLGRVTGNTEAFF	TGTGCCAGCAGCTTAGGTCGGGTGACAGGGAACACTGAAGCTTTCTTT	many	-	TRBV7-9	TRBJ1-1
CASSFMTNTDTQYF	TGTGCCAGCAGCTTCATGACAAACACAGATACGCAGTATTTT	many	-	TRBV7-2	TRBJ2-3
CASSPFGQGSEGAQYF	TGTGCCAGCAGTCCGTTCGGACAGGGATCCGAAGGGGCCCAGTACTTC	-	TRBD1	TRBV28	TRBJ2-5
CASSASLRDTGELFF	TGTGCCAGCAGCGCTTCCCTCAGGGACACCGGGGAGCTGTTTTTT	-	-	TRBV7-8	TRBJ2-2
CASSALKQGYQPQHF	TGTGCCAGCAGTGCGCTCAAACAGGGTTATCAGCCCCAGCATTTT	few	-	TRBV28	TRBJ1-5
CSAYPYNEQFF	TGCAGTGCCTATCCATACAATGAGCAGTTCTTC	-	-	TRBV20-1	TRBJ2-1
CASSGSSGGAPGELFF	TGTGCCAGCAGCGGATCTAGCGGGGGGGCCCCCGGGGAGCTGTTTTTT	-	TRBD2	TRBV9	TRBJ2-2
CASSLGQKVYQETQYF	TGCGCCAGCAGCTTAGGACAGAAAGTATACCAAGAGACCCAGTACTTC	few	-	TRBV5-1	TRBJ2-5
CASSPGTTRAKNIQYF	TGTGCCAGCAGCCCCGGGACAACGAGGGCCAAAAACATTCAGTACTTC	few	-	TRBV6-5	TRBJ2-4
CASSLDPGTGYF	TGTGCCAGCAGCTTGGACCCCGGGACAGGGTATTTC	-	TRBD1	TRBV5-5	TRBJ2-7
CASSGGQGYGANVLTF	TGTGCCAGCAGTGGGGGACAGGGGTACGGGGCCAACGTCCTGACTTTC	many	TRBD1	TRBV6-5	TRBJ2-6
CASSSQGGRNTEAFF	TGCGCCAGCAGCTCCCAGGGTGGGAGGAACACTGAAGCTTTCTTT	-	-	TRBV5-1	TRBJ1-1
CASSVVIGELFF	TGTGCCAGCAGCGTAGTGATCGGGGAGCTGTTTTTT	-	-	TRBV9	TRBJ2-2
CASRPGTSRANTGELFF	TGTGCCAGCAGACCCGGGACATCACGGGCGAACACCGGGGAGCTGTTTTTT	-	-	TRBV7-9	TRBJ2-2
CSAPTLQVEQFF	TGCAGTGCTCCGACCTTACAGGTTGAGCAGTTCTTC	many	-	TRBV20-1	TRBJ2-1
CASSLAQGRLSGNTIYF	TGTGCCAGCAGCTTAGCTCAGGGAAGACTCTCTGGAAACACCATATATTTT	few	-	TRBV11-2	TRBJ1-3